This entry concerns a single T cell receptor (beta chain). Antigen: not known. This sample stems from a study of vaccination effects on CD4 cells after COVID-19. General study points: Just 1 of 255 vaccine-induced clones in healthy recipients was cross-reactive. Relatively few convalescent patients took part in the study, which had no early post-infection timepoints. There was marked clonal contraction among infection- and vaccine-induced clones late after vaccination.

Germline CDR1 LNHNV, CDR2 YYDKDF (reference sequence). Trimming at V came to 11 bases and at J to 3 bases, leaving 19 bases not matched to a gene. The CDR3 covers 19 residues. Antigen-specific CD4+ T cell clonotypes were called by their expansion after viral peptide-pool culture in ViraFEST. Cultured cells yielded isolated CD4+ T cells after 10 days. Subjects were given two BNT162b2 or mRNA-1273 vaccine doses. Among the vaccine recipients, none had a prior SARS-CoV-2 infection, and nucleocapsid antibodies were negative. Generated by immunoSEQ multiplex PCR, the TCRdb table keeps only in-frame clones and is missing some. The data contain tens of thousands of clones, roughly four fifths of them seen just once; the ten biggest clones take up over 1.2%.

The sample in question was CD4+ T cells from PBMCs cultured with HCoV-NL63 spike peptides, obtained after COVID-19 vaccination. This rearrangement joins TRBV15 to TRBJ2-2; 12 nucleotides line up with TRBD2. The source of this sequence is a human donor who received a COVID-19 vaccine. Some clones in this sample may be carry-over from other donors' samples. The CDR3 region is CAYSHGLASGGADTGELFF. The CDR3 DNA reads TGTGCCTACAGCCACGGTCTTGCTAGCGGGGGGGCGGACACCGGGGAGCTGTTTTTT.